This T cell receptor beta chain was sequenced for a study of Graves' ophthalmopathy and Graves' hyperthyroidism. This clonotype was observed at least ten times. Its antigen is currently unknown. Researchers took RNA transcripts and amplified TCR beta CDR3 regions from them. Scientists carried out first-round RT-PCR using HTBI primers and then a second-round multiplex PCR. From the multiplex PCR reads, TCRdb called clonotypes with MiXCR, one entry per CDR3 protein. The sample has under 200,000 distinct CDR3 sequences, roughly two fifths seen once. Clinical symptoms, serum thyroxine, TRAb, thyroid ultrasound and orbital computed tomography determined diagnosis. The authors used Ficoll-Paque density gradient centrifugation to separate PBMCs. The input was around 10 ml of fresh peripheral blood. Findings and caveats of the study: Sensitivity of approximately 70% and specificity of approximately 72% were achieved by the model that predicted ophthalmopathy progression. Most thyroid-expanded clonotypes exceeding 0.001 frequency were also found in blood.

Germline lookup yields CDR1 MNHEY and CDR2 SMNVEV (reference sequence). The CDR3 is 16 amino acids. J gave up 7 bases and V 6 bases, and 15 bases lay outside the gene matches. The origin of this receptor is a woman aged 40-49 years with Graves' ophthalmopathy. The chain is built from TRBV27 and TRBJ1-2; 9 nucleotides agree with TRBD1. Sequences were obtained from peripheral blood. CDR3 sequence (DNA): TGTGCCAGCAGCGGGGGGGGGACAGGGTTTTACGCTGGCTACACCTTC. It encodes CASSGGGTGFYAGYTF.